Listed below are T cell receptor beta chains from one sample, sequenced in a study of blood T cell repertoires in COVID-19. Method: immunoSEQ multiplex PCR; TCRdb's copy keeps in-frame clones and lacks some. The sample holds around 260,000 clones, about nine tenths seen once. Sequencing was performed on peripheral blood. Receptors were obtained from a woman younger than 45 with active or convalescent COVID-19. The CDR3 runs from the conserved cysteine through the conserved F or W. The D gene is left open where the match is weak. Size tells how often a clone was seen (once, few, many) or the class of an expanded clone, and some rows leave it out.

abundance,v_gene,d_gene,j_gene,CDR3nt,CDR3aa
-,TRBV5-1,-,TRBJ2-3,TGCGCCACCGGACTTACCGACACAGATACGCAGTATTTT,CATGLTDTDTQYF
-,TRBV4-3,-,TRBJ1-1,TGCGCCAGCAGCCAAGCTCTGCGGACTGAAGCTTTCTTT,CASSQALRTEAFF
-,TRBV10-3,-,TRBJ1-5,TGTGCCATCAGTGTAGGAAGGGGAGGGGATCAGCCCCAGCATTTT,CAISVGRGGDQPQHF
few,TRBV6-5,TRBD2,TRBJ2-3,TGTGCCAGCAACAGGCGGGGGACTGGCACAGATACGCAGTATTTT,CASNRRGTGTDTQYF
-,TRBV5-5,-,TRBJ2-3,TGTGCCAGCAGCCCTTGGAGGGGAGGGGGAGATACGCAGTATTTT,CASSPWRGGGDTQYF
-,TRBV7-2,-,TRBJ1-2,TGTGCCAGCAGCCTTGGAGCAAGCCTCCTCTATGGCTACACCTTC,CASSLGASLLYGYTF
-,TRBV7-2,TRBD2,TRBJ2-2,TGTGCCAGCAGCTTAGGGCTAGCGGCCCCCCGGGGGGAGCTGTTTTTT,CASSLGLAAPRGELFF
-,TRBV7-9,-,TRBJ1-4,TGTGCCAGCAGCTTAGGGGGCCGTAATGAAAAACTGTTTTTT,CASSLGGRNEKLFF
-,TRBV5-8,-,TRBJ2-5,TGTGCCAGCAGCCGCGGGAACCAAGAGACCCAGTACTTC,CASSRGNQETQYF
-,TRBV7-2,-,TRBJ1-2,TGTGCCAGCGGGCGAGGGATCTGGGGCTACACCTTC,CASGRGIWGYTF
few,TRBV30,-,TRBJ1-6,TGTGCCTGCCAAGGGTTCGTGTCGGGGAATTCACCCCTCCACTTT,CACQGFVSGNSPLHF
-,TRBV5-4,-,TRBJ2-7,TGTGCCAGCAGCAGGGACACCTACGAGCAGTACTTC,CASSRDTYEQYF
-,TRBV24-1,TRBD1,TRBJ1-2,TGTGCCACCAGTGAGACGGACAGGGAGAAAGGCTACACCTTC,CATSETDREKGYTF
-,TRBV4-2,-,TRBJ2-5,TGTGCCAGCAGCCAGGCGGGGGCGGACCAAGAGACCCAGTACTTC,CASSQAGADQETQYF
-,TRBV2,-,TRBJ1-1,TGTGCCAGCAGAGACAGTTACACTGAAGCTTTCTTT,CASRDSYTEAFF
-,TRBV6-5,-,TRBJ2-1,TGTGCCAGCAGCTACAGGTCACAGTCCTACAATGAGCAGTTCTTC,CASSYRSQSYNEQFF
-,TRBV5-5,TRBD1,TRBJ1-6,TGTGCCAGCAGTAAGACCGGGACAGGGGATTCACCCCTCCACTTT,CASSKTGTGDSPLHF
-,TRBV7-8,TRBD2,TRBJ2-1,TGTGCCAGCAGCCTACAGCGACACCCCACTTGGACTAGCGGGGGTCAAAGCTCCTACAATGAGCAGTTCTTC,CASSLQRHPTWTSGGQSSYNEQFF
-,TRBV19,-,TRBJ2-3,TGTGCCAGTACCCCGGACAGCAGCACAGATACGCAGTATTTT,CASTPDSSTDTQYF
-,TRBV6-5,TRBD2,TRBJ2-1,TGTGCCAGCAGTTACGTCCGCGGGGGGGCAGGGGAGCAGTTCTTC,CASSYVRGGAGEQFF
-,TRBV24-1,-,TRBJ1-6,TGTGCCACCAGTGATTTGTTTATCGACAGCTCCCTTAATTCACCCCTCCACTTT,CATSDLFIDSSLNSPLHF
few,TRBV20-1,TRBD2,TRBJ2-5,TGCAGTGCTAGTAGGGGCGGGGGGGCCCAAGAGACCCAGTACTTC,CSASRGGGAQETQYF
-,TRBV5-1,-,TRBJ1-1,TGCGCCAGCAGCTTGGATCTCCAGGCTCTTGTAGCTTTCTTT,CASSLDLQALVAFF
-,TRBV6-1,TRBD2,TRBJ2-7,TGTGCCAGCAGTGAAGCAGAGGTAGCGGGGTACGAGCAGTACTTC,CASSEAEVAGYEQYF
-,TRBV14,TRBD1,TRBJ1-1,TGTGCCAGCAGCCAAGCGTTTAGACAGGGGAACACTGAAGCTTTCTTT,CASSQAFRQGNTEAFF
-,TRBV12-5,TRBD2,TRBJ2-2,TGTGCTAGTGGTTCCCCTCTAGCGGGGACGAACACCGGGGAGCTGTTTTTT,CASGSPLAGTNTGELFF
-,TRBV18,-,TRBJ1-5,TGTGCCAGCTCACCACAGGGGGGGTTGAGTCAGCCCCAGCATTTT,CASSPQGGLSQPQHF
-,TRBV5-1,-,TRBJ2-2,TGCGCCAGCACCTCCGCGGGCGGGGAGCTGTTTTTT,CASTSAGGELFF
-,TRBV5-1,TRBD1,TRBJ1-6,TGCGCCAGCAGAAGGGACAGGAATAATTCACCCCTCCACTTT,CASRRDRNNSPLHF
-,TRBV28,TRBD2,TRBJ2-1,TGTGCCAGCAGGCGCCGACTAGCCAATTACTACAATGAGCAGTTCTTC,CASRRRLANYYNEQFF
-,TRBV28,-,TRBJ1-1,TGTGCCAGCAGTACCACACCTTTGAACACTGAAGCTTTCTTT,CASSTTPLNTEAFF
-,TRBV4-3,-,TRBJ2-3,TGCGCCAGCAGCCAAGATCGGGCCAGGGGTGCAGATACGCAGTATTTT,CASSQDRARGADTQYF
-,TRBV3-1/TRBV3-2,TRBD2,TRBJ2-1,TGTGCCAGCAGCCGACTAGCGGGGGGCAATGAGCAGTTCTTC,CASSRLAGGNEQFF
-,TRBV5-1,TRBD1,TRBJ2-1,TGCGCCAGCAGCTTGGCCCAGGGGGTCGGTGAGCAGTTCTTC,CASSLAQGVGEQFF
-,TRBV6-1,-,TRBJ1-1,TGTGCCAGCAGTGAAGCAACGGTAAGGGGCCCCTGGGGCGAAGCTTTCTTT,CASSEATVRGPWGEAFF
-,TRBV9,-,TRBJ1-5,TGTGCCAGCAGCGTAGGGTGGGGGGGTCCAGCTCAGCCCCAGCATTTT,CASSVGWGGPAQPQHF
-,TRBV4-1,-,TRBJ2-5,TGCGCCAGCAGCCATCAGCCGGGCCCCGCAGGGGAGACCCAGTACTTC,CASSHQPGPAGETQYF
-,TRBV9,TRBD1,TRBJ2-2,TGTGCCAGCAGCGTGGAAGGGGGCGAAGCCGGGGAGCTGTTTTTT,CASSVEGGEAGELFF
-,TRBV6-1,TRBD2,TRBJ2-7,TGTGCCAGCAGTGAAATCTGGGTGGGACTAGCGGGGGCCTCCTACGAGCAGTACTTC,CASSEIWVGLAGASYEQYF
few,TRBV10-2,-,TRBJ1-2,TGCGCCAGCCTCCGGGATAGCTATGGCTACACCTTC,CASLRDSYGYTF
-,TRBV5-1,-,TRBJ1-3,TGCGCCAGCAGCCGAAAGGAACAGGGCCCCGGAAACACCATATATTTT,CASSRKEQGPGNTIYF
once,TRBV4-3,TRBD2,TRBJ2-3,TGCGCCAGCAGCCAGCGGGGGCGGGGGGGCGATACGCAGTATTTT,CASSQRGRGGDTQYF
-,TRBV28,-,TRBJ1-2,TGTGCCAGCAGTCGGGGATGGGGTAACTATGGCTACACCTTC,CASSRGWGNYGYTF
-,TRBV7-6,-,TRBJ2-7,TGTGCCAGCAGCTTAGGCCCTTCCGGGACACAATCCTTCTACGAGCAATACTTC,CASSLGPSGTQSFYEQYF
-,TRBV3-1/TRBV3-2,-,TRBJ2-7,TGTGCCAGCAGCCAAGATTCCCGGGTCTACGAGCAGTACTTC,CASSQDSRVYEQYF
-,TRBV6-2/TRBV6-3,-,TRBJ2-3,TGTGCCAGCAGTTACTCGGGCAGGGGGGTAGGATTGGCAGATACGCAGTATTTT,CASSYSGRGVGLADTQYF
few,TRBV9,-,TRBJ2-2,TGTGCCAGCAGCCCACACCAGTACACCGGGGAGCTGTTTTTT,CASSPHQYTGELFF
-,TRBV18,-,TRBJ2-5,TGTGCCAGCTCACCATTGGCGGATCAAGAGACCCAGTACTTC,CASSPLADQETQYF
-,TRBV18,TRBD1,TRBJ2-3,TGTGCCAGCTCACCACGACAGGGGGCAAGGACGGGGCAGTATTTT,CASSPRQGARTGQYF
-,TRBV11-2,TRBD1,TRBJ2-7,TGTGCCAGCAGCTTAGGGACGGGCAGGGGGCTTGAGCAGTACTTC,CASSLGTGRGLEQYF
-,TRBV19,TRBD1,TRBJ2-1,TGTGCCAGTAGTCGACCGGGACAGGGGTGGAATGAGCAGTTCTTC,CASSRPGQGWNEQFF
-,TRBV6-6,TRBD1,TRBJ2-7,TGTGCCAGCAGTTACCGGGACAGCTACGAGCAGTACTTC,CASSYRDSYEQYF
-,TRBV19,TRBD1,TRBJ1-5,TGTGCCAGTAGCCCCATTGGGACAGGCAATCAGCCCCAGCATTTT,CASSPIGTGNQPQHF
few,TRBV2,-,TRBJ1-3,TGTGCCAGCAGTCCCCAACGGGTCTCTGGAAACACCATATATTTT,CASSPQRVSGNTIYF
-,TRBV15,-,TRBJ1-1,TGTGCCACCAGCAGAGACCCTACAGCGAACACTGAAGCTTTCTTT,CATSRDPTANTEAFF
-,TRBV30,TRBD1,TRBJ2-7,TGTGCCTGGAGTGTCGGGACAGGACCCTACGAGCAGTACTTC,CAWSVGTGPYEQYF
once,TRBV10-3,-,TRBJ1-2,TGTGCCATCAGTGGGGCGACAGCGAGGAACGGCTACACCTTC,CAISGATARNGYTF
-,TRBV30,-,TRBJ2-2,TGTGCCTCACCCGGGATCGGCGGTGTGACCGGGGAGCTGTTTTTT,CASPGIGGVTGELFF
-,TRBV6-6,-,TRBJ1-5,TGTGCCAGCAGTTTGGGTAGGGGTAGCAATCAGCCCCAGCATTTT,CASSLGRGSNQPQHF